The 26 T cell receptor beta chains below all came from one sample that was sequenced in a study of human T cells and chemical hapten exposure. TCRdb passed the RACE reads through MiXCR, listing each CDR3 protein once. The table lists some 77,000 distinct CDR3 sequences, approximately 8.6% of them singletons, with 1.5% to 2% in the top ten. Time point described: healthy volunteer bleed at 6 weeks. Unfractionated whole blood served as the source for total RNA extraction. Specimen: whole blood. The receptors come from a female donor in good health. Some clones in this sample may be carry-over from other donors' samples.

This clonotype was counted at least ten times. J is TRBJ1-1 and V is TRBV6-2 or TRBV6-3; D may be TRBD1 (6 bases). V gave up 6 bases and J gave up 5 bases, with 13 bases separating them. The CDR3 runs 13 residues. Germline loops: CDR1 MNHEY, CDR2 SVGEGT. CDR3: CASRNREITEAFF. The CDR3 DNA reads as TGTGCCAGCAGGAACAGGGAGATTACTGAAGCTTTCTTT.

The chain couples TRBV10-3 to TRBJ2-3, with D perhaps assigned TRBD1 or TRBD2 (5 bases each). CDR3 length equals 13 residues. Trimming left V 7 bases short and J 3 bases short, with 11 bases between. CDR1 is ENHRY and CDR2 is SYGVKD in the germline V gene. In DNA form, the CDR3 reads TGTGCCATCAACGGGGCCGGGACAGATACGCAGTATTTT. This codes for CAINGAGTDTQYF.

This clonotype was seen only a few times. The genes are TRBV18 and TRBJ1-2; tentative D call: TRBD1 (6 bases). The ends were cut back, 3 bases at V and 1 base at J, with 21 bases in the middle. The CDR3 is 18 amino acids. Per the germline V gene, CDR1 is KGHSH and CDR2 is LQKENI. The CDR3 protein is CASSPRSTGSTLNYGYTF. The CDR3 region has the DNA TGTGCCAGCTCACCCCGTTCGACAGGCTCTACTCTTAACTATGGCTACACCTTC.

This clonotype was counted only a few times. J is TRBJ1-4 and V is TRBV19, with a weak D call TRBD1 (5 bases). Germline V gene data show CDR1 as LNHDA and CDR2 as SQIVND (reference sequence). V was clipped by 5 bases and J by 3 bases, with 16 bases between them. The CDR3 runs to 16 residues. CDR3 sequence: CASSSGTPRANEKLFF. In DNA form, the CDR3 reads TGTGCCAGTAGTTCCGGGACCCCGAGGGCTAATGAAAAACTGTTTTTT. Filled out from reference TRBV19 and TRBJ1-4, the complete variable domain reads DGGITQSPKYLFRKEGQNVTLSCEQNLNHDAMYWYRQDPGQGLRLIYYSQIVNDFQKGDIAEGYSVSREKKESFPLTVTSAQKNPTAFYLCASSSGTPRANEKLFFGSGTQLSVL.

In this sample, this clonotype turned up many times. The chain employs TRBV20-1 and TRBJ1-1; no clear D. CDR3 length equals 12 residues. With 1 base removed from V and 1 base from J, the gap between germline ends came to 4 bases. Germline CDR1 and CDR2: DFQATT and SNEGSKA (reference sequence). This CDR3 is CSARGPNTEAFF. The CDR3 nucleotides read TGCAGTGCTAGAGGACCGAACACTGAAGCTTTCTTT.

The chain employs TRBV6-2 or TRBV6-3 and TRBJ1-5; D is ambiguous. This CDR3 is built from 14 residues. Germline CDR1 reads MNHEY; CDR2 reads SVGEGT. Trimming left V 5 bases short and J 4 bases short, with 12 bases between. The chain's CDR3 is CASSEHLQNQPQHF. Here the CDR3 DNA reads TGTGCCAGCAGTGAGCATCTTCAAAATCAGCCCCAGCATTTT.

The rearrangement uses TRBV20-1 and TRBJ1-1; D might be TRBD1 (5 bases). Trimming removed 5 bases from V and 8 bases from J, with 15 bases in between. The CDR3 length is 12 residues. Per germline, CDR1 DFQATT and CDR2 SNEGSKA (reference sequence). The CDR3 protein is CSAGRGKAEAFF. The CDR3 DNA reads TGCAGTGCTGGAAGGGGAAAGGCCGAAGCTTTCTTT.

The gene calls are TRBV7-9 and TRBJ2-5, with D perhaps TRBD1 (6 bases). In germline, CDR1 is SEHNR, CDR2 FQNEAQ (reference sequence). The length of the CDR3 is 13 residues. The V end was cut by 5 bases, the J end by 1 base, with 8 bases between. CDR3 sequence: CASSPDSQETQYF. CDR3 bases: TGTGCCAGCAGCCCGGACAGCCAAGAGACCCAGTACTTC. Drawing the rest from reference TRBV7-9 and TRBJ2-5, the complete variable domain is DTGVSQNPRHKITKRGQNVTFRCDPISEHNRLYWYRQTLGQGPEFLTYFQNEAQLEKSRLLSDRFSAERPKGSFSTLEIQRTEQGDSAMYLCASSPDSQETQYFGPGTRLLVL.

The table lists this clonotype with many counts. The chain carries TRBV7-2 and TRBJ2-2; TRBD2 matches 10 bases. The CDR3 contains 15 residues. In germline, CDR1 is SGHTA, CDR2 FQGNSA. Germline trimming cut 5 bases from V and 8 bases from J; bases unmatched to any gene: 8. In nucleotides, the CDR3 is TGTGCCAGCAGCCCCTTAGCGGGGGGTGTGGGGGAGCTGTTTTTT. Its translation is CASSPLAGGVGELFF.

This clonotype was seen many times. This sequence joins TRBV12-3 or TRBV12-4 and TRBJ2-2; 10 bases are a match to TRBD2. With V trimmed by 7 bases and J by 9 bases, 20 bases remained unmatched. The CDR3 sequence is 18 residues long. The CDR3 loop reads CASTTTWASGGRLRELFF. CDR3 sequence (DNA): TGTGCCAGCACCACGACCTGGGCTAGCGGGGGAAGGTTGAGGGAGCTGTTTTTT.

In this sample, this clonotype turned up many times. The J gene is TRBJ2-7, the V gene TRBV20-1; the D is unclear. Germline lookup yields CDR1 DFQATT and CDR2 SNEGSKA (reference sequence). V was cut by 4 bases and J by 3 bases, with 10 bases left in between. The CDR3 covers 12 residues. The CDR3 spells CSAIILDYEQYF. CDR3 DNA: TGCAGTGCTATAATTCTGGACTACGAGCAGTACTTC.

This chain joins TRBV25-1 and TRBJ2-3, with D unclear. CDR1 MGHDK and CDR2 SYGVNS come from the germline V gene. The V gene lost 1 base and the J gene lost 1 base, with 12 bases spanning the gap. The CDR3 has 16 residues. The DNA for the CDR3 is TGTGCCAGCAGTGAATTTGAGATTGGAGGCACAGATACGCAGTATTTT. Protein product: CASSEFEIGGTDTQYF.

The J gene is TRBJ2-7, the V gene TRBV10-3; possibly TRBD2 for D (6 bases). Germline V CDR1 and CDR2: ENHRY, SYGVKD. CDR3 length: 12 amino acids. Deletions cut 3 bases from V and 9 bases from J, with 12 bases between. The CDR3 reads CAISDSGSPQYF. CDR3 bases: TGTGCCATCAGTGATAGCGGATCTCCGCAGTACTTC.

There are many counts of this clonotype. The J gene is TRBJ2-3, the V gene TRBV7-9, with D possibly called TRBD1 or TRBD2 (5 bases each). Looked up from germline, CDR1 is SEHNR and CDR2 is FQNEAQ (reference sequence). V was pared by 7 bases and J by 4 bases, with 9 bases between. The CDR3 is made up of 12 amino acids. The CDR3 nucleotides read TGTGCCAGCAATTCGGGGCCAGATACGCAGTATTTT. Its translation: CASNSGPDTQYF.

This clonotype has ten or more counts. V gene TRBV10-3 combines with J gene TRBJ1-1; 9 bases map to TRBD1. Germline loops: CDR1 ENHRY, CDR2 SYGVKD. The CDR3 has 18 amino acids. V gave up 5 bases and J gave up 4 bases; unmatched junction bases: 17. For the CDR3, the DNA is TGTGCCATCAGTCCCAACTCGGGCGGGACAGGGAAAGCCACTGAAGCTTTCTTT. Its protein product is CAISPNSGGTGKATEAFF.

This chain links TRBV20-1 with TRBJ1-1; D gene ambiguous. Germline lookup yields CDR1 DFQATT and CDR2 SNEGSKA (reference sequence). Deletions cut 6 bases from V and 0 bases from J, with 8 bases between. The CDR3 contains 12 residues. This chain's CDR3 is CSAGRVNTEAFF. Written as DNA, the CDR3 is TGCAGTGCGGGAAGAGTGAACACTGAAGCTTTCTTT.

This clonotype showed up many times. The chain links TRBV2 to TRBJ1-2, with a possible D match to TRBD1 (5 bases). Germline assignment: CDR1 SNHLY and CDR2 FYNNEI. CDR3 size: 13 residues. V was cut by 4 bases and J by 10 bases, with 16 bases left in between. CDR3: CASSAGTGIDYTF. The CDR3 region has the DNA TGTGCCAGCAGTGCTGGGACGGGAATTGACTACACCTTC.

This clonotype has only a few counts. The gene calls are TRBV19 and TRBJ1-1, with unresolved D. Trimming shortened V by 4 bases and J by 8 bases, and 17 bases separated the two germline ends. This CDR3 spans 14 amino acids. Germline CDR1 LNHDA, CDR2 SQIVND (reference sequence). The CDR3, as DNA: TGTGCCAGTAGTAACCCCTCGAGAAGGGTAGAAGCTTTCTTT. Translated: CASSNPSRRVEAFF.

This clonotype was detected many times. V is TRBV7-2 and J is TRBJ2-7; no clear D. This CDR3 comprises 14 residues. Germline lookup yields CDR1 SGHTA and CDR2 FQGNSA. V lost 2 bases and J 7 bases, leaving 15 bases between the germline ends. CDR3 sequence (DNA): TGTGCCAGCAGCTTAAATGCCGGAGTACAAGAGCAGTACTTC. This sequence encodes CASSLNAGVQEQYF.

This clonotype was counted between two and nine times. This rearrangement joins TRBV30 to TRBJ2-3; perhaps TRBD2 as D (7 bases). The CDR3 length is 15 residues. Germline V gene sequence: CDR1 GTSNPN, CDR2 SVGIG (reference sequence). The V end lost 8 bases, the J end lost 2 bases, and 20 bases lay between the germline ends. CDR3 amino acids: CAGAGGGGYTDTQYF. The CDR3 nucleotides are TGTGCCGGAGCTGGAGGGGGGGGGTACACAGATACGCAGTATTTT.

The chain couples TRBV18 to TRBJ2-3; unclear D gene. The CDR3 is made up of 13 amino acids. Germline CDR1 is KGHSH and CDR2 is LQKENI. V was shortened by 6 bases and J by 0 bases, with 7 bases between the two germline ends. The CDR3: CASSPVSTDTQYF. For the CDR3, the DNA is TGTGCCAGCTCGCCAGTCAGCACAGATACGCAGTATTTT.

The table lists this clonotype with a few counts. The chain carries TRBV9 and TRBJ2-3, with D possibly being TRBD2 (6 bases). Germline values: CDR1 SGDLS, CDR2 YYNGEE. This CDR3 has 16 residues. V was shortened by 4 bases and J by 1 base, with 16 bases between the two germline ends. Here the CDR3 DNA reads TGTGCCAGCAGCTCTTACCGGGACTTTGGCACAGATACGCAGTATTTT. Translating gives CASSSYRDFGTDTQYF.

This clonotype was detected ten times or more. V and J are TRBV28 and TRBJ2-7; D is ambiguous. This CDR3 is 13 amino acids long. The ends were cut back, 7 bases at V and 1 base at J, with 11 bases in the middle. Germline assignment: CDR1 MDHEN and CDR2 SYDVKM. The CDR3 nucleotides are TGTGCCAGCAAGCCCCTGGGGTCCTACGAGCAGTACTTC. Protein: CASKPLGSYEQYF.

This chain joins TRBV12-3 or TRBV12-4 and TRBJ1-5; TRBD1 matches at 7 bases. V dropped 2 bases and J dropped 4; count of bases not matched to a gene: 2. The CDR3 extends over 14 amino acids. This chain's CDR3 is CASSLLQGNQPQHF. The CDR3 DNA is TGTGCCAGCAGTTTATTACAGGGGAATCAGCCCCAGCATTTT.

V is TRBV5-1 and J is TRBJ1-1; possibly TRBD1 for D (5 bases). The CDR3 consists of 12 residues. The V gene's germline CDR1 is SGHRS and CDR2 YFSETQ. Trimming pared 1 base from V and 10 bases from J, leaving 11 bases between. The CDR3 spells CASSLSGVGAFF. The CDR3 DNA reads as TGCGCCAGCAGCTTGTCGGGGGTTGGAGCTTTCTTT.

This clonotype was found many times. V is TRBV4-3 and J is TRBJ2-6, with 9 bases aligning to TRBD2. Germline V lookup: CDR1 LGHNA, CDR2 YSLEER. The V gene end was trimmed by 2 bases and the J gene end by 3 bases; junction bases not matched to a gene: 14. The CDR3 is 20 residues long. CDR3 in amino acids: CASSQPGGTSITGGANVLTF. The DNA for the CDR3 is TGCGCCAGCAGCCAACCCGGCGGGACTAGCATCACTGGTGGGGCCAACGTCCTGACTTTC.